The rows below give T cell receptor beta chains drawn from one sample of a study of shared clonotypes between healthy human individuals. Profiling relied on immunoSEQ multiplex PCR, and the TCRdb table lists in-frame clones only, not all of them. The table has approximately 2.5 million clones, 80% to 95% seen once. Input material: naive CD4+ T cells from PBMCs. The receptors here all came from a man between 18 and 29 years old in good health. Some clones in this sample may be carry-over from other donors' samples. Both conserved end residues are part of each CDR3.

cdr3_length v_call cdr3_aa
20 TRBV10-1 CASSQIPGQGLAGGYNEQFF
16 TRBV6-5 CASSYRTGGIRTEAFF
15 TRBV27 CASSVRGSSYNEQFF
15 TRBV30 CAWGFVGTTKNIQYF
16 TRBV2 CASSEGLERANEKLFF
16 TRBV5-4 CASSSPALGQKGGYTF
15 TRBV25-1 CASSNRLLGASEQYF
17 TRBV9 CASSRPIDRGLGNTIYF
16 TRBV18 CASSLGRDRGQDEQFF
17 TRBV7-9 CASSSLSRGRSGNTIYF
16 TRBV14 CASSQVRAASTDTQYF
15 TRBV9 CASSRSGGEWDTQYF
13 TRBV11-3 CASSNDRGYEQYF
16 TRBV5-1 CASSSSDRYSGNTIYF